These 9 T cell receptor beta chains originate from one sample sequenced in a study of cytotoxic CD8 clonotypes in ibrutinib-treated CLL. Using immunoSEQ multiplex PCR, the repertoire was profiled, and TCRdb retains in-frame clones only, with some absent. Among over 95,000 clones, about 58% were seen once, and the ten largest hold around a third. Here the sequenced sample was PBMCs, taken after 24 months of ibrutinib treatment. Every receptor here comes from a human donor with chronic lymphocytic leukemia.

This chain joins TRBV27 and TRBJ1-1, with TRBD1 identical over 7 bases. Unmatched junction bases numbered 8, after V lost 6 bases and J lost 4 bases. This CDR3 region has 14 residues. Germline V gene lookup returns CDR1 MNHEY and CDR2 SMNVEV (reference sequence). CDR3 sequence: CASRRDRAGTEAFF. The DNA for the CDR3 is TGTGCCAGCAGACGCGACAGGGCGGGCACTGAAGCTTTCTTT.

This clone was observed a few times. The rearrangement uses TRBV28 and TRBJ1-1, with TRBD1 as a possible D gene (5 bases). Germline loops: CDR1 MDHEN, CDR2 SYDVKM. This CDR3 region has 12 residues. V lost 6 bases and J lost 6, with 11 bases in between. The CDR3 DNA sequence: TGTGCCAGCAGGGGGCCAGGGCCTGAAGCTTTCTTT. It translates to CASRGPGPEAFF. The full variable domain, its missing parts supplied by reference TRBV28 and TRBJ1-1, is DVKVTQSSRYLVKRTGEKVFLECVQDMDHENMFWYRQDPGLGLRLIYFSYDVKMKEKGDIPEGYSVSREKKERFSLILESASTNQTSMYLCASRGPGPEAFFGQGTRLTVV.

CDR3 sequence reads: CASSSTAGGPFPQYF. The CDR3 bases are TGTGCCAGCAGCTCGACAGCGGGGGGGCCTTTCCCGCAGTATTTT. The chain is built from TRBV7-2 and TRBJ2-3; TRBD2 aligns across 10 bases. The CDR3 has 15 residues. V lost 4 bases to trimming and J lost 10 bases; unmatched junction nucleotides: 11. Germline CDR1 and CDR2: SGHTA and FQGNSA.

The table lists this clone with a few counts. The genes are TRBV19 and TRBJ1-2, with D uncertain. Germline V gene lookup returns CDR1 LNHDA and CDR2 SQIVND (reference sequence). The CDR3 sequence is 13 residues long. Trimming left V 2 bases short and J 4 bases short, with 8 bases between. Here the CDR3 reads CASSIQATYGYTF. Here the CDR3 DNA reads TGTGCCAGTAGTATACAGGCTACCTATGGCTACACCTTC.

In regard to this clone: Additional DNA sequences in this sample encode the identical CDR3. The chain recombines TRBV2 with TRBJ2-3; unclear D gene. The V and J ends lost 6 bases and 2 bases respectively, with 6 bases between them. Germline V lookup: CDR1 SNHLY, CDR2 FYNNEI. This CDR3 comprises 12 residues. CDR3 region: CASSGSTDTQYF. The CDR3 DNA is TGTGCCAGCAGCGGCTCCACAGATACGCAGTATTTT.

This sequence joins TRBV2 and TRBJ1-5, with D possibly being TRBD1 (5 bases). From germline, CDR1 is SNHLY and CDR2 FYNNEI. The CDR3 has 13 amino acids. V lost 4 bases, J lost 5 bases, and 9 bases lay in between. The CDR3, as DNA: TGTGCCAGCAGTGCGGAGGGGCATCAGCCCCAGCATTTT. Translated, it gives CASSAEGHQPQHF.

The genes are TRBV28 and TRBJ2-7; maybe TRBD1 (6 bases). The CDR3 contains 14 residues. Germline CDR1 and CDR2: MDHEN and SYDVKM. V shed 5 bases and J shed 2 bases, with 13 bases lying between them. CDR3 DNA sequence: TGTGCCAGCAGTACGACAGGTGCCACCTACGAGCAGTACTTC. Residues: CASSTTGATYEQYF.

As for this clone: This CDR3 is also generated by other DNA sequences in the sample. CDR3 sequence: CATSREGYNEQFF. DNA for the CDR3: TGTGCCACCAGCAGAGAGGGGTACAATGAGCAGTTCTTC. The V and J genes are TRBV15 and TRBJ2-1; D is unclear. The CDR3 is 13 amino acids. Trimming shortened V by 0 bases and J by 4 bases, and 4 bases separated the two germline ends. Looked up from germline, CDR1 is LNHNV and CDR2 is YYDKDF (reference sequence).

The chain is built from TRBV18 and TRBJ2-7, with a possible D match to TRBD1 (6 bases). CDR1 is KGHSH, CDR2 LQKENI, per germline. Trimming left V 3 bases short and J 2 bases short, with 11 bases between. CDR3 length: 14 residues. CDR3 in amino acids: CASSPRGFAYEQYF. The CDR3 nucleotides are TGTGCCAGCTCACCGAGGGGGTTCGCCTACGAGCAGTACTTC. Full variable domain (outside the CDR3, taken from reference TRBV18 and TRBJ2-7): NAGVMQNPRHLVRRRGQEARLRCSPMKGHSHVYWYRQLPEEGLKFMVYLQKENIIDESGMPKERFSAEFPKEGPSILRIQQVVRGDSAAYFCASSPRGFAYEQYFGPGTRLTVT.